The 14 T cell receptor beta chains presented below share a single source sample, sequenced in a study of T cells in Graves' hyperthyroidism and ophthalmopathy. Authors of the study amplified TCR beta CDR3 regions from RNA transcripts. When the TCR CDR3 underwent first-round RT-PCR, the HTBI primer set was used. TCRdb used MiXCR to reprocess the multiplex PCR reads, holding one entry per CDR3 protein. This repertoire shows some 500,000 distinct CDR3 sequences, 14% found once; its top ten account for less than 20%. Sequencing input: blood. Receptor source: a woman between 18 and 30 years old with Graves' hyperthyroidism.

The sample holds a few counts of this clonotype. The chain links TRBV25-1 to TRBJ2-1, with 10 nucleotides matching TRBD2. The CDR3 totals 17 residues. V was clipped by 2 bases and J by 6 bases; unmatched bases: 10. Germline V gives CDR1 MGHDK, CDR2 SYGVNS. DNA for the CDR3: TGTGCCAGCAGTGAAGTATTCAGCGGGAGGGCCTTCAATGAGCAGTTCTTC. Amino acid sequence: CASSEVFSGRAFNEQFF.

This chain links TRBV7-7 with TRBJ2-6; 11 positions match TRBD1. The germline V gene encodes CDR1 SSHAT and CDR2 FNYEAQ (reference sequence). The CDR3 has 18 residues. V was pared by 7 bases and J by 4 bases, with 12 bases of the junction left unmatched. Written as DNA, the CDR3 is TGTGCCAGCATTCCAAGCGGACAGGGGGCACTGGGGGCCAACGTCCTGACTTTC. Protein: CASIPSGQGALGANVLTF.

The sample holds many counts of this clonotype. The chain uses TRBV11-2 and TRBJ1-5; D uncertain. The CDR3 is 14 residues long. V lost 5 bases to trimming and J lost 7 bases, with 15 bases between them. Germline assignment: CDR1 SGHAT and CDR2 FQNNGV. CDR3 loop: CASSPPGVRQPQHF. The CDR3 DNA follows: TGTGCCAGCAGCCCACCTGGGGTAAGGCAGCCCCAGCATTTT.

This clonotype was picked up many times. The V call is TRBV2, the J call TRBJ2-7, with no clear D. Germline V CDR1 and CDR2: SNHLY, FYNNEI. The CDR3 sequence is 12 residues long. V lost 6 bases to trimming and J lost 0 bases, with 6 bases between them. The CDR3 sequence: CASRRSSYEQYF. For the CDR3, the DNA is TGTGCCAGCAGGCGCAGCTCCTACGAGCAGTACTTC.

The table lists this clonotype with many counts. The CDR3 here is CADSGTPDTGELFF. The CDR3 DNA reads TGTGCCGACAGCGGGACTCCGGACACCGGGGAGCTGTTTTTT. This chain links TRBV2 with TRBJ2-2; the match to TRBD2 covers 7 bases. The ends lost 11 bases at V and 3 bases at J; junction bases unmatched: 9. Germline values: CDR1 SNHLY, CDR2 FYNNEI. The CDR3 loop spans 14 amino acids.

Many counts were recorded for this clonotype. CDR3 sequence reads: CASRKTSGGTDTQYF. The CDR3 DNA reads TGTGCCAGCAGGAAGACTAGCGGGGGGACAGATACGCAGTATTTT. The chain recombines TRBV2 with TRBJ2-3; 13 bases match TRBD2. Germline values: CDR1 SNHLY, CDR2 FYNNEI. This CDR3 is 15 amino acids long. Trimming cost V 6 bases and J 3 bases; bases outside gene matches: 3.

The sample holds a few counts of this clonotype. Here the CDR3 reads CASSLIATNYNEQFF. The CDR3 DNA sequence: TGTGCCAGCAGCCTGATAGCGACAAACTACAATGAGCAGTTCTTC. V usage is TRBV7-2 and J usage is TRBJ2-1, with a tentative D call TRBD2 (5 bases). The CDR3 loop spans 15 amino acids. CDR1 is SGHTA and CDR2 is FQGNSA in the germline V gene. Between the trimmed V and J ends, which lost 5 bases and 3 bases, there was a span of 14 bases.

This clonotype was seen repeatedly, ten times or more. V usage is TRBV11-1 and J usage is TRBJ2-4; maybe TRBD1 (6 bases). The V end lost 1 base, the J end lost 2 bases, and 21 bases lay between the germline ends. This CDR3 has 19 amino acids. Germline CDR1 and CDR2: SGHAT and FQDESV (reference sequence). CDR3 DNA sequence: TGTGCCAGCAGCTTAGAAATGGACAGCTACTCCAGTTCCAAAAACATTCAGTACTTC. Protein: CASSLEMDSYSSSKNIQYF. The full variable domain, with the rest looked up from reference TRBV11-1 and TRBJ2-4, is EAEVAQSPRYKITEKSQAVAFWCDPISGHATLYWYRQILGQGPELLVQFQDESVVDDSQLPKDRFSAERLKGVDSTLKIQPAELGDSAMYLCASSLEMDSYSSSKNIQYFGAGTRLSVL.

J is TRBJ2-1 and V is TRBV7-3, with 11 bases identical to TRBD2. Unmatched junction bases numbered 6, after V lost 3 bases and J lost 8 bases. Germline V CDR1 and CDR2: SGHTA, FQGTGA. The CDR3 sequence is 15 residues long. CDR3 region: CASSFLAGGRYEQFF. In DNA, the CDR3 is TGTGCCAGCAGCTTCCTAGCGGGAGGAAGATATGAGCAGTTCTTC.

This clonotype has at least ten counts. The J gene is TRBJ1-3, the V gene TRBV12-3 or TRBV12-4; D is undetermined. The CDR3 covers 16 residues. V was shortened by 2 bases and J by 0 bases, with 11 bases between the two germline ends. Written as DNA, the CDR3 is TGTGCCAGCAGTTTAATTTCGGTTCCCTCTGGAAACACCATATATTTT. Protein product: CASSLISVPSGNTIYF.

This clonotype came up a few times. The chain recombines TRBV19 with TRBJ1-2; the match to TRBD1 covers 10 bases. This CDR3 has 17 residues. Germline CDR1 reads LNHDA; CDR2 reads SQIVND (reference sequence). Trimming removed 5 bases from V and 1 base from J; junction bases left unmatched: 10. The CDR3 is CASSSGQGELFNYGYTF. CDR3 nucleotides: TGTGCCAGTAGTTCTGGACAGGGGGAACTATTTAACTATGGCTACACCTTC.

This clonotype showed up many times. The gene calls are TRBV12-3 or TRBV12-4 and TRBJ1-1; possible D gene TRBD1, 5 bases. The CDR3 sequence is 14 residues long. Trimming shortened V by 0 bases and J by 6 bases, and 11 bases separated the two germline ends. The CDR3 protein is CASSLAGVVAEAFF. Here the CDR3 DNA reads TGTGCCAGCAGTTTAGCAGGGGTGGTCGCTGAAGCTTTCTTT.

This clonotype was recorded a few times. The V gene is TRBV11-1, the J gene TRBJ2-1, with 8 positions matching TRBD2. CDR3 size: 15 residues. Germline CDR1 SGHAT, CDR2 FQDESV (reference sequence). The V gene end was trimmed by 1 base and the J gene end by 4 bases; junction bases not matched to a gene: 3. The CDR3 sequence is CASSLVSGDYNEQFF. The CDR3 DNA is TGTGCCAGCAGCTTAGTTAGCGGGGATTACAATGAGCAGTTCTTC. Supplemented by reference TRBV11-1 and TRBJ2-1, the full variable domain reads EAEVAQSPRYKITEKSQAVAFWCDPISGHATLYWYRQILGQGPELLVQFQDESVVDDSQLPKDRFSAERLKGVDSTLKIQPAELGDSAMYLCASSLVSGDYNEQFFGPGTRLTVL.

This clonotype was found many times. The chain has TRBV27 and TRBJ2-7; 9 nucleotides match TRBD2. The CDR3 has 12 amino acids. Germline V gives CDR1 MNHEY, CDR2 SMNVEV (reference sequence). The trim removed 5 bases at V and 7 bases at J, leaving 3 bases unmatched. Here the CDR3 reads CASSRLAGEQYF. CDR3 DNA sequence: TGTGCCAGCAGTAGGCTAGCGGGGGAGCAGTACTTC.